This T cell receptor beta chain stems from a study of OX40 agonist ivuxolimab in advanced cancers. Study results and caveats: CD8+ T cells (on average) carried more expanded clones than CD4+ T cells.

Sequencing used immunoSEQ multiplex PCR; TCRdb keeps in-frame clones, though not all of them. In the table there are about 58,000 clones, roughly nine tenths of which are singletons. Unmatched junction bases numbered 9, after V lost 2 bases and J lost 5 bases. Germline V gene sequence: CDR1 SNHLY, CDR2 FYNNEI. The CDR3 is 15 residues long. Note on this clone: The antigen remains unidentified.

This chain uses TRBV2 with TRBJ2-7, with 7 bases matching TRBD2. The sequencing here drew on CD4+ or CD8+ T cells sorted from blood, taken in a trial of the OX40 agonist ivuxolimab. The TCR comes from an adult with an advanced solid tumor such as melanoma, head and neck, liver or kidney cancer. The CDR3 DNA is TGTGCCAGCAGTGAAAGGGCGGGAGTCTTCAACGAGCAGTACTTC. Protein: CASSERAGVFNEQYF.